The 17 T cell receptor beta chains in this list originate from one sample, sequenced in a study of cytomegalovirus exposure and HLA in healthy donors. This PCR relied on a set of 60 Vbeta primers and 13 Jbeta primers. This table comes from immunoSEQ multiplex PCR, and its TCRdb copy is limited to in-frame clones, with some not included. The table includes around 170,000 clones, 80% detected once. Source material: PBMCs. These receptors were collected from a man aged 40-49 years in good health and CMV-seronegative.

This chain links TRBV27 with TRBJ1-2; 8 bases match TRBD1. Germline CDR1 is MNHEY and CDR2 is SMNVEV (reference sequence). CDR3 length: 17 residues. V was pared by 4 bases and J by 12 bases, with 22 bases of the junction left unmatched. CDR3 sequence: CASSSQLSGQVDYRDTF. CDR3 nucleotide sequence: TGTGCCAGCAGTTCCCAACTATCGGGACAGGTGGATTATCGGGACACCTTC.

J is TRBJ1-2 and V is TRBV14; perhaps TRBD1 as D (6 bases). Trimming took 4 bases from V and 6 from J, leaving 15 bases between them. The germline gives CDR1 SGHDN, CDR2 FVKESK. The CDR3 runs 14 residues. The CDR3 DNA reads TGTGCCAGCAGCCGAAATACGGGGGGCGATGGCTACACCTTC. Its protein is CASSRNTGGDGYTF.

The CDR3: CASSLRIRGHQPQHF. As DNA, the CDR3 is TGTGCCAGCAGCTTGCGGATCAGGGGGCATCAGCCCCAGCATTTT. V gene TRBV5-6 combines with J gene TRBJ1-5, with 8 nucleotides matching TRBD1. CDR3 length: 15 residues. The germline CDR1 and CDR2 sequences are SGHDT and YYEEEE. J lost 5 bases, V lost 1 base, and 5 bases had no gene match.

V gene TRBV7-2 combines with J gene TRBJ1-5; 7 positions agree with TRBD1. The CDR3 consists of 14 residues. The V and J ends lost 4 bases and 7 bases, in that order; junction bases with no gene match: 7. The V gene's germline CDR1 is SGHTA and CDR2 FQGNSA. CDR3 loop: CASSSDRVNQPQHF. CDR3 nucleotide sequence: TGTGCCAGCAGCTCTGACAGGGTTAACCAGCCCCAGCATTTT.

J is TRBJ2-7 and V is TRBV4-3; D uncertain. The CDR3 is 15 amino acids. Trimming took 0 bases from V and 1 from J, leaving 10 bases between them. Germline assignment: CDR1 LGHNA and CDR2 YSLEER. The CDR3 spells CASSQDLRQSYEQYF. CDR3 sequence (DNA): TGCGCCAGCAGCCAAGATTTAAGACAATCCTACGAGCAGTACTTC.

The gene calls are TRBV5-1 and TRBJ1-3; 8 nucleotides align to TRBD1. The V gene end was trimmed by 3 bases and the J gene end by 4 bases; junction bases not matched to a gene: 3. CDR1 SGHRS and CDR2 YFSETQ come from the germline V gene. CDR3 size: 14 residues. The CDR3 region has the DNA TGCGCCAGCAGCTACGGACAGGGCGGAAACACCATATATTTT. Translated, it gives CASSYGQGGNTIYF.

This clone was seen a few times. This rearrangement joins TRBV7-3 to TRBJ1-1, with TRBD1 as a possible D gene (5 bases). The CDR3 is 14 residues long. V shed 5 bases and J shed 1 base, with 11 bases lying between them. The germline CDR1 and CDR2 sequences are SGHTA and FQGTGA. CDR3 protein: CASSLGAGNTEAFF. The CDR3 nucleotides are TGTGCCAGCAGCCTAGGGGCTGGGAACACTGAAGCTTTCTTT.

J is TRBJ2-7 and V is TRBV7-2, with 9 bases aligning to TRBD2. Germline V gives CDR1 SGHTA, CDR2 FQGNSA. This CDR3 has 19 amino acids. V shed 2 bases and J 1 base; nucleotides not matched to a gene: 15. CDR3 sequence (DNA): TGTGCCAGCAGCTTAAGGGGCGGCGGGGGGGCGTTTTTTTCCTACGAGCAGTACTTC. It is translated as CASSLRGGGGAFFSYEQYF. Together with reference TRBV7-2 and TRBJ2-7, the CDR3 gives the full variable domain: GAGVSQSPSNKVTEKGKDVELRCDPISGHTALYWYRQSLGQGLEFLIYFQGNSAPDKSGLPSDRFSAERTGGSVSTLTIQRTQQEDSAVYLCASSLRGGGGAFFSYEQYFGPGTRLTVT.

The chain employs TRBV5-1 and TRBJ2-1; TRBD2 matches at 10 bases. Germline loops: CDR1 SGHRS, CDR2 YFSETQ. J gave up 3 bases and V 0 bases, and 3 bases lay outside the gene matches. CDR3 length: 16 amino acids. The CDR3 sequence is CASSLGTSGVYNEQFF. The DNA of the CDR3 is TGCGCCAGCAGCTTGGGTACTAGCGGGGTCTACAATGAGCAGTTCTTC.

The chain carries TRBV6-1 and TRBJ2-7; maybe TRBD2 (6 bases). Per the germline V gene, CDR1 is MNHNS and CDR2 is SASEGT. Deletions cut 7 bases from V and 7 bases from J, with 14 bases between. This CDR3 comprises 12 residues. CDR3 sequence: CASNRLGGEQYF. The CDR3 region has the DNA TGTGCCAGCAACCGACTAGGAGGAGAGCAGTACTTC.

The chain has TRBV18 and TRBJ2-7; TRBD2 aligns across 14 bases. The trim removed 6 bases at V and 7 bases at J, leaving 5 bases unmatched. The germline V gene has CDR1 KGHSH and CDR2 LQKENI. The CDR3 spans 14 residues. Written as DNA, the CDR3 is TGTGCCAGCTCTCCCGGGACTAGCGGGAGAGAGCAGTACTTC. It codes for CASSPGTSGREQYF.

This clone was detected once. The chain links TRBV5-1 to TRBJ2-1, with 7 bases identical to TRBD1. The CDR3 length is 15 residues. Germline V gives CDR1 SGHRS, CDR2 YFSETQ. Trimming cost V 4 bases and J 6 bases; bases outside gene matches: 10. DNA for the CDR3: TGCGCCAGCAGCCCGACAGGGTTTAGGGTCAATGAGCAGTTCTTC. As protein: CASSPTGFRVNEQFF. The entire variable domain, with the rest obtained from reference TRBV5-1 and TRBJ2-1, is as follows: KAGVTQTPRYLIKTRGQQVTLSCSPISGHRSVSWYQQTPGQGLQFLFEYFSETQRNKGNFPGRFSGRQFSNSRSEMNVSTLELGDSALYLCASSPTGFRVNEQFFGPGTRLTVL.

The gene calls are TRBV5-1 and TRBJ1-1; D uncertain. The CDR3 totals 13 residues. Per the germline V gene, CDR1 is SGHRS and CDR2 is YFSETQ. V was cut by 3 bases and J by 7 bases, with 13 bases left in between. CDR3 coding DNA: TGCGCCAGCAGCTCTTTGCCCCGGGATGAAGCTTTCTTT. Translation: CASSSLPRDEAFF.

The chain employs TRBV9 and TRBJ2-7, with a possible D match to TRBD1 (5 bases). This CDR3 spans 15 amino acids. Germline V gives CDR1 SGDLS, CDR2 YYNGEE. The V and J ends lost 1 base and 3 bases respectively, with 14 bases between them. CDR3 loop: CASSVIGAEHYEQYF. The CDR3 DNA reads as TGTGCCAGCAGCGTAATTGGGGCAGAGCACTACGAGCAGTACTTC.

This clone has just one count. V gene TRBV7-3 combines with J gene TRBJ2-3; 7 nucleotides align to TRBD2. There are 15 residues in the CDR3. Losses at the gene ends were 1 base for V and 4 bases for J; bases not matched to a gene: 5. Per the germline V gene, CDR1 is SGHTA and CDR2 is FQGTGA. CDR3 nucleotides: TGTGCCAGCAGCTTAAATGGCCTAGCGGCAGATACGCAGTATTTT. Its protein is CASSLNGLAADTQYF. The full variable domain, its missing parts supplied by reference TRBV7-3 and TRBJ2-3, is GAGVSQTPSNKVTEKGKYVELRCDPISGHTALYWYRQSLGQGPEFLIYFQGTGAADDSGLPNDRFFAVRPEGSVSTLKIQRTERGDSAVYLCASSLNGLAADTQYFGPGTRLTVL.

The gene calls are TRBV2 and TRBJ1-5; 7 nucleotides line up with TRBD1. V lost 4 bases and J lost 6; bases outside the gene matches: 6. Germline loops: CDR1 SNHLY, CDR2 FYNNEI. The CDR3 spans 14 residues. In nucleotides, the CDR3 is TGTGCCAGCAGTGCAAGACAGGGACTTCAGCCCCAGCATTTT. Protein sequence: CASSARQGLQPQHF.

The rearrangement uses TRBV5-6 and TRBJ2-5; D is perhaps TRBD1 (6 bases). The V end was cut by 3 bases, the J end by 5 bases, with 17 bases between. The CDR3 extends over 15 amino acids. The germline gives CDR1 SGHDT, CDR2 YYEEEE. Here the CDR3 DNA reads TGTGCCAGCAGCTCGACAGGCCTTCCAAAGGAGACCCAGTACTTC. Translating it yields CASSSTGLPKETQYF.